These T cell receptor beta chains were read from a single sample in a study of control samples from healthy donors and cancer patients. TCRdb's copy holds only in-frame clones and misses some; the assay was immunoSEQ multiplex PCR. The table includes about 63,000 clones, roughly 85% detected once. Sample: blood. Receptors originate from a man aged 35-49 years in good health. CDR3s include the opening cysteine and the closing phenylalanine or tryptophan. D genes are given only for firm matches. Clone size is given for some rows only: seen once, a few or many times, or a class if the clone is expanded.

j_gene,len,v_gene,d_gene,abundance,CDR3nt,CDR3aa
TRBJ1-4,15,TRBV3-1/TRBV3-2,NA,once,TGTGCCAGCAGCGACCTGGGGAGGGTAGATGAAAAACTGTTTTTT,CASSDLGRVDEKLFF
TRBJ1-2,12,TRBV6-6,NA,once,TGTGCCAGCAGTTATGGCGTCTATGGCTACACCTTC,CASSYGVYGYTF
TRBJ2-1,15,TRBV7-8,TRBD2,NA,TGTGCCAGCAGCGACACTAGCGGGAGTCGGAATGAGCAGTTCTTC,CASSDTSGSRNEQFF
TRBJ1-2,13,TRBV29-1,NA,once,TGCAGCGTTGACTCTAATACTGACTATGGCTACACCTTC,CSVDSNTDYGYTF
TRBJ1-1,15,TRBV5-4,NA,NA,TGTGCCAGCAGCTTGGAAGGGCCAGGGGACCGTGAAGCTTTCTTT,CASSLEGPGDREAFF
TRBJ1-5,14,TRBV6-2/TRBV6-3,NA,NA,TGTGCCAGCAGTTACCAGGGGAACAATCAGCCCCAGCATTTT,CASSYQGNNQPQHF
TRBJ2-1,16,TRBV7-6,NA,NA,TGTGCCAGCAGCTTAGCCACTGGGAACTCCTACAATGAGCAGTTCTTC,CASSLATGNSYNEQFF
TRBJ2-1,17,TRBV4-2,NA,NA,TGTGCCAGCAGCCAAGAAGGGGACCAGCGAGGGGGTAATGAGCAGTTCTTC,CASSQEGDQRGGNEQFF
TRBJ2-3,15,TRBV5-5,NA,NA,TGTGCCAGCAGCTTCCCGGGAGAGCTAGCAGATACGCAGTATTTT,CASSFPGELADTQYF
TRBJ1-5,16,TRBV6-1,NA,NA,TGTGCCAGCAGTGTAAGCGGGGGGCGAGGCAATCAGCCCCAGCATTTT,CASSVSGGRGNQPQHF
TRBJ2-5,14,TRBV11-3,NA,once,TGTGCCAGCAGCTCTACAGAGAAAGGAGAGACCCAGTACTTC,CASSSTEKGETQYF
TRBJ2-2,17,TRBV9,TRBD1,NA,TGTGCCAGCAGCGGCCGACAGGGGGCGCATAACACCGGGGAGCTGTTTTTT,CASSGRQGAHNTGELFF
TRBJ1-1,13,TRBV29-1,TRBD1,NA,TGCAGCTGCTGGGACAGGGAGGGGACTGAAGCTTTCTTT,CSCWDREGTEAFF
TRBJ1-4,14,TRBV7-9,NA,NA,TGTGCCAGCAGCTCACAGGCCGGAAATGAAAAACTGTTTTTT,CASSSQAGNEKLFF
TRBJ2-1,17,TRBV19,TRBD2,NA,TGTGCCAGTAGTATGGGGAATAGCGGGGGCTCCTACAATGAGCAGTTCTTC,CASSMGNSGGSYNEQFF
TRBJ2-7,12,TRBV6-2/TRBV6-3,NA,NA,TGTGCCAGCAGTTACTCGGAGGTGTGGCAGTACTTC,CASSYSEVWQYF
TRBJ1-1,11,TRBV6-5,NA,NA,TGTGCCAGCACCCACGCTCGTGAAGCTTTCTTT,CASTHAREAFF
TRBJ2-3,15,TRBV7-3,TRBD2,NA,TGTGCCAGCAGCCGGACTAGCGGGAGCACAGATACGCAGTATTTT,CASSRTSGSTDTQYF
TRBJ1-1,14,TRBV7-8,NA,NA,TGTGCCAGCAGCTCATTGGCGGCGAACACTGAAGCTTTCTTT,CASSSLAANTEAFF
TRBJ2-1,15,TRBV7-3,TRBD2,NA,TGTGCCAGCAGCTTAGGGACTAGCGGGAGGAATGAGCAGTTCTTC,CASSLGTSGRNEQFF
TRBJ2-3,14,TRBV7-2,TRBD1,NA,TGTGCCAGCAGCTATGGGACAGGGACAGATACGCAGTATTTT,CASSYGTGTDTQYF
TRBJ2-5,14,TRBV11-3,TRBD1,NA,TGTGCCAGCAGCTCGGACAGGGATACGGAGACCCAGTACTTC,CASSSDRDTETQYF
TRBJ2-5,13,TRBV4-1,TRBD2,NA,TGCGCCAGCAGTCCTAGCGGCCAGGAGACCCAGTACTTC,CASSPSGQETQYF
TRBJ2-7,14,TRBV27,NA,few,TGTGCCAGCAGTTTAGGGTTTGTAAGCGGAGAGCAGTACTTC,CASSLGFVSGEQYF
TRBJ2-5,13,TRBV10-2,NA,once,TGCGCCAGCAGTCCGGGACTGGAAGCGACCCAGTACTTC,CASSPGLEATQYF
TRBJ2-3,13,TRBV5-1,NA,NA,TGCGCCAGCAGCTTGGCCCCCACAGATACGCAGTATTTT,CASSLAPTDTQYF
TRBJ2-3,12,TRBV29-1,NA,NA,TGCAGCGTTGAGGCGCCCACAGATACGCAGTATTTT,CSVEAPTDTQYF
TRBJ1-4,15,TRBV14,TRBD1,NA,TGTGCCAGCAGCCCAAGGACAGGAGGGAGTGAAAAACTGTTTTTT,CASSPRTGGSEKLFF
TRBJ2-3,16,TRBV11-3,TRBD1,NA,TGTGCCAGCAGCTCGCATGGACAGGGAGTTACAGATACGCAGTATTTT,CASSSHGQGVTDTQYF
TRBJ1-2,15,TRBV9,NA,NA,TGTGCCAGCAGCGTAGATATCAGGGTGACCTATGGCTACACCTTC,CASSVDIRVTYGYTF
TRBJ2-7,16,TRBV7-2,TRBD2,NA,TGTGCCAGCAGCTTAGGACTAGCGGGAGGAACGGGTGGGCAGTACTTC,CASSLGLAGGTGGQYF
TRBJ1-2,16,TRBV2,TRBD1,NA,TGTGCCATCGAGACCGACAGGGTCTCGCTCAGCTATGGCTACACCTTC,CAIETDRVSLSYGYTF
TRBJ2-3,14,TRBV2,TRBD1,NA,TGTGCCAGCAGCTTATCCAGGGGGCAAGATACGCAGTATTTT,CASSLSRGQDTQYF
TRBJ2-3,14,TRBV29-1,TRBD2,NA,TGCAGCGCCGGTAGCGGGAGGGCCGCAGATACGCAGTATTTT,CSAGSGRAADTQYF
TRBJ2-7,16,TRBV25-1,TRBD1,NA,TGTGCCAGCAATTCTGCCGGGACAGGGAGCTCCTACGAGCAGTACTTC,CASNSAGTGSSYEQYF
TRBJ2-2,17,TRBV19,TRBD1,NA,TGTGCCAGTAGTCGGATACTCTGGGACAGCTCCACCGGGGAGCTGTTTTTT,CASSRILWDSSTGELFF
TRBJ1-5,16,TRBV6-2/TRBV6-3,NA,NA,TGTGCCAGCAGTTACGAGGGCAGATTTAGCAATCAGCCCCAGCATTTT,CASSYEGRFSNQPQHF
TRBJ1-4,15,TRBV27,TRBD1,few,TGTGCCAGCAGTCCATACAACAGGGGGCATGAAAAACTGTTTTTT,CASSPYNRGHEKLFF
TRBJ2-5,13,TRBV25-1,NA,NA,TGTGCCAGCAGTGAACGGAGAGAAGAGACCCAGTACTTC,CASSERREETQYF
TRBJ2-4,10,TRBV20-1,NA,NA,TGCAGTGCTAGATCACACATTCAGTACTTC,CSARSHIQYF
TRBJ2-5,12,TRBV20-1,NA,NA,TGCAGTGCTAGTCGACGACAAGAGACCCAGTACTTC,CSASRRQETQYF
TRBJ2-3,15,TRBV11-3,NA,few,TGTGCCAGCAGTCTACAGGGAAAGGAAACAGATACGCAGTATTTT,CASSLQGKETDTQYF
TRBJ2-7,14,TRBV5-1,NA,once,TGCGCCAGCAGCGACGGGGGAGGAGATCGCGAGCAGTACTTC,CASSDGGGDREQYF
TRBJ1-4,14,TRBV7-9,NA,NA,TGTGCCAGCAGCCTATACGGGACTAATGAAAAACTGTTTTTT,CASSLYGTNEKLFF
TRBJ2-7,17,TRBV7-9,TRBD2,NA,TGTGCCAGCAGCCACGTTCTACCTAGCGGGTTTACCTACGAGCAGTACTTC,CASSHVLPSGFTYEQYF
TRBJ2-5,16,TRBV27,NA,NA,TGTGCCAGCAGTTTATCACCACTAGCAGGCCAAGAGACCCAGTACTTC,CASSLSPLAGQETQYF
TRBJ1-1,13,TRBV12-3/TRBV12-4,TRBD1,NA,TGTGCCAGCAGGAGGGGACAGGGGAACGGAGCTTTCTTT,CASRRGQGNGAFF
TRBJ1-3,16,TRBV5-4,NA,NA,TGTGCCAGCAGTTCCTTCCTTGGGACTTCTGGAAACACCATATATTTT,CASSSFLGTSGNTIYF
TRBJ2-3,14,TRBV6-4,TRBD2,NA,TGTGCCAGCAGTGAGCGGGGGGGCACAGATACGCAGTATTTT,CASSERGGTDTQYF
TRBJ1-2,15,TRBV7-2,TRBD1,NA,TGTGCCAGCAGTGCGAGGGCAGGGGGAGATTATGGCTACACCTTC,CASSARAGGDYGYTF
TRBJ1-5,16,TRBV4-1,NA,NA,TGCGCCAGCAGCCACTTCCCCGGGGGTCCTAATCAGCCCCAGCATTTT,CASSHFPGGPNQPQHF
TRBJ2-1,16,TRBV11-2,TRBD2,NA,TGTGCCAGCAGCTTTACTAGCGGACACTCCTACAATGAGCAGTTCTTC,CASSFTSGHSYNEQFF
TRBJ2-3,13,TRBV28,NA,NA,TGTGCCAGCAGCCTGGGGGCAACAGATACGCAGTATTTT,CASSLGATDTQYF
TRBJ1-6,14,TRBV6-5,TRBD1,NA,TGTGCCAGCAGGACAGGGTTTTCAGATTCACCCCTCCACTTT,CASRTGFSDSPLHF
TRBJ1-4,13,TRBV5-6,NA,NA,TGTGCCAGCAGCGGCGGGACGGCTGAAAAACTGTTTTTT,CASSGGTAEKLFF
TRBJ2-7,11,TRBV2,NA,NA,TGTGCCAGCAATTCGGAAAACGAGCAGTACTTC,CASNSENEQYF
TRBJ2-2,14,TRBV20-1,NA,NA,TGCAGTGCTAGTGCGGGGCGCCACACCGGGGAGCTGTTTTTT,CSASAGRHTGELFF
TRBJ1-2,14,TRBV30,TRBD1,NA,TGTGCCTGGAGCCGGGACAGATTTAACTATGGCTACACCTTC,CAWSRDRFNYGYTF
TRBJ1-6,17,TRBV4-3,NA,NA,TGCGCCAGCAGCCAAGATCTCCAGGGGTCCTATAATTCACCCCTCCACTTT,CASSQDLQGSYNSPLHF